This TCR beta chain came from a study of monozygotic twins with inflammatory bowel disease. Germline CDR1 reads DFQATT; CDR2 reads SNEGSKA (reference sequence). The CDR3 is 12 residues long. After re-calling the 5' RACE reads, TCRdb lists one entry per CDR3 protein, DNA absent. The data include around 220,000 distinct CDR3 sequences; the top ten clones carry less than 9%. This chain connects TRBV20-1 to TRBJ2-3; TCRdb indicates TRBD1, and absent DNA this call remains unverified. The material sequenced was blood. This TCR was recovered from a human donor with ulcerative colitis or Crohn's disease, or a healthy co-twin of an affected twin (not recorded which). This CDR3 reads CRGTGSTDTQYF.